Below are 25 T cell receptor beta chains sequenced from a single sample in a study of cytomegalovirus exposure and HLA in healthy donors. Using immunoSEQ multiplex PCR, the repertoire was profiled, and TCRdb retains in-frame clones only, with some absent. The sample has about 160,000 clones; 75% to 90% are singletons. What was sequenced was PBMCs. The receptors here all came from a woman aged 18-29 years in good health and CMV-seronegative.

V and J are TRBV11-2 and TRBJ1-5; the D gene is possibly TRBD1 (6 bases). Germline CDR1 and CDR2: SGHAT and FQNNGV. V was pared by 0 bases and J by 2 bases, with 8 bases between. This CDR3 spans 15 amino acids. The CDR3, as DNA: TGTGCCAGCAGCTTAGACAGGGGCGGCAATCAGCCCCAGCATTTT. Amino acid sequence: CASSLDRGGNQPQHF.

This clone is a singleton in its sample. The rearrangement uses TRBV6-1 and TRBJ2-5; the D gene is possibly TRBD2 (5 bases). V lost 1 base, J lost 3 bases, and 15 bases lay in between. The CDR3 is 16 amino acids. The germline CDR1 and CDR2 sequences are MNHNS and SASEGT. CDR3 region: CASSEGARAREETQYF. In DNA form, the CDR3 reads TGTGCCAGCAGTGAAGGCGCAAGAGCGAGGGAAGAGACCCAGTACTTC.

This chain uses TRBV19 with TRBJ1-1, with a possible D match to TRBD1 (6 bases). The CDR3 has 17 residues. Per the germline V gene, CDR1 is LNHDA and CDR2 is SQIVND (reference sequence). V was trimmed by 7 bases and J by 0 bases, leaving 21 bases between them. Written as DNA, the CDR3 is TGTGCCAGTACTTTAGGGCCCCCGGGACAATTGAACACTGAAGCTTTCTTT. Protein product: CASTLGPPGQLNTEAFF.

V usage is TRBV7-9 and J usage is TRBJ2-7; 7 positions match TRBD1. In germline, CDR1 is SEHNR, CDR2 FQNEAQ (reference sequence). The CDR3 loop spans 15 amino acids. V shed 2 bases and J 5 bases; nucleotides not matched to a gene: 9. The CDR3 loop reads CASSLSRTGSDEQYF. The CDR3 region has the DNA TGTGCCAGCAGCTTATCCCGGACAGGTTCTGACGAGCAGTACTTC.

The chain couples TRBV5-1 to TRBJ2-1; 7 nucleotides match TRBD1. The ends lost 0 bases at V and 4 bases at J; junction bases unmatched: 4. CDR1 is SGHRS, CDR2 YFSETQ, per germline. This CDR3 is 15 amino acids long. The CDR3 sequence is CASSLGGQLYNEQFF. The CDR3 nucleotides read TGCGCCAGCAGCTTGGGGGGACAGCTTTACAATGAGCAGTTCTTC.

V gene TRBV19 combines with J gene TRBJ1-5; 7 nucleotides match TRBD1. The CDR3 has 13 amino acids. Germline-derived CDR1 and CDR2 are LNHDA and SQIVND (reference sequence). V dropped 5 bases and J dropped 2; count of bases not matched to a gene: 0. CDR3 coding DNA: TGTGCCAGTAGTGGGACAGGCAATCAGCCCCAGCATTTT. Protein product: CASSGTGNQPQHF.

CDR3 sequence: CASSIDGVNTEAFF. CDR3 nucleotides: TGTGCCAGTAGTATAGACGGAGTGAACACTGAAGCTTTCTTT. J is TRBJ1-1 and V is TRBV19; D not certain. V was trimmed by 0 bases and J by 0 bases, leaving 5 bases between them. The germline gives CDR1 LNHDA, CDR2 SQIVND (reference sequence). This CDR3 comprises 14 residues.

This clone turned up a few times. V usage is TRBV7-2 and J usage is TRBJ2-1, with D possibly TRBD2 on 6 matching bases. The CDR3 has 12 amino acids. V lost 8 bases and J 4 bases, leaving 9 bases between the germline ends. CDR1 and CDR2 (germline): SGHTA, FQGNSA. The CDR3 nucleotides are TGTGCCAGCGGGGGGACGTACAATGAGCAGTTCTTC. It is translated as CASGGTYNEQFF.

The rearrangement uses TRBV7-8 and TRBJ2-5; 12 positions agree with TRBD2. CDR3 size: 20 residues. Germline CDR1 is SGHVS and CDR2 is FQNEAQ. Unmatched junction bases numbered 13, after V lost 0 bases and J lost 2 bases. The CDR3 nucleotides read TGTGCCAGCAGCTTAGCGCTCCGACTAGCGGGAGTTAGAGGGCAAGAGACCCAGTACTTC. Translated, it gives CASSLALRLAGVRGQETQYF.

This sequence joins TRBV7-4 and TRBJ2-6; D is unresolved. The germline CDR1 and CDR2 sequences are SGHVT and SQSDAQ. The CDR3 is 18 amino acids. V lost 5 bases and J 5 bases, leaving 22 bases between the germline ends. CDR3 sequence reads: CASSVSYSSQSRANVLTF. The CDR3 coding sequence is TGTGCCAGCAGCGTATCCTACAGCTCACAAAGTCGGGCCAACGTCCTGACTTTC.

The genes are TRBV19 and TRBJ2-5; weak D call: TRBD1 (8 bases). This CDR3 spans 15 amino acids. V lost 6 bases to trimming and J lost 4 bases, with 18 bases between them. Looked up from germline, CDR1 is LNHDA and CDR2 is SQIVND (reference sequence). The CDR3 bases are TGTGCCAGTAGCGGACAGGGATGGGAGGGAGAGACCCAGTACTTC. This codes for CASSGQGWEGETQYF.

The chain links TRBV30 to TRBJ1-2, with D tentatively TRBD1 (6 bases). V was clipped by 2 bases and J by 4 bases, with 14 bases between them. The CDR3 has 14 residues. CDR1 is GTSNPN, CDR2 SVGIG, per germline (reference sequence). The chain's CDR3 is CAWSRSLGAYGYTF. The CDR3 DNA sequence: TGTGCCTGGAGTAGGTCCTTGGGGGCCTATGGCTACACCTTC.

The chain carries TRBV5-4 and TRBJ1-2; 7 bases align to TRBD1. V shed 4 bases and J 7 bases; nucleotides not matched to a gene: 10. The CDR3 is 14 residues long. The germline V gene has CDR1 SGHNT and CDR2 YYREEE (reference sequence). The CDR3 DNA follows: TGTGCCAGCAGCGCCACTAGACAGGGATTTGGCTACACCTTC. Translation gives CASSATRQGFGYTF.

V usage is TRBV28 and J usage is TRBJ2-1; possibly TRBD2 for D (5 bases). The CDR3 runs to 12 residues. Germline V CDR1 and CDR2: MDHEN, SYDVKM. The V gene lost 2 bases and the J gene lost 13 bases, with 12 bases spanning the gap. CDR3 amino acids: CASSLTGLGQFF. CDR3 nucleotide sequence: TGTGCCAGCAGTTTAACCGGACTGGGACAGTTCTTC.

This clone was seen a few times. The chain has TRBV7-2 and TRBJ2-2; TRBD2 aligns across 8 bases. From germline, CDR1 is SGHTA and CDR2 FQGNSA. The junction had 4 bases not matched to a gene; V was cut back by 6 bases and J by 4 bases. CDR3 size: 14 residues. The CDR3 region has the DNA TGTGCCAGCAGGCCCGGGACTAGCACCGGGGAGCTGTTTTTT. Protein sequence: CASRPGTSTGELFF.

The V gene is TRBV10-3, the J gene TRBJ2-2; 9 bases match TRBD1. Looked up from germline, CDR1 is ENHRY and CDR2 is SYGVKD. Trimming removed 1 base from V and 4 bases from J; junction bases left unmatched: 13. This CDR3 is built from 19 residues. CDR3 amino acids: CAISELPYSGTGSTGELFF. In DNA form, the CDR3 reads TGTGCCATCAGTGAGTTACCATATTCCGGGACAGGGAGCACCGGGGAGCTGTTTTTT.

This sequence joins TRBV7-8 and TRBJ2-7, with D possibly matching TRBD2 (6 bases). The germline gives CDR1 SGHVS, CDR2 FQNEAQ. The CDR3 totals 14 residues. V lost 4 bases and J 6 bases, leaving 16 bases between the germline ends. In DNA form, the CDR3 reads TGTGCCAGCAGCTCTTCCCGGGAGCCCAGCGAGCAGTACTTC. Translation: CASSSSREPSEQYF.

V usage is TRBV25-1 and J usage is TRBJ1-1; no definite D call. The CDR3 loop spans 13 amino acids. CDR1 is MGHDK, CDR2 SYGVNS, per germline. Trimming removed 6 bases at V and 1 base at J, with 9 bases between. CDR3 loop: CASSYPGNTEAFF. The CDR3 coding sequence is TGTGCCAGCAGCTATCCCGGGAACACTGAAGCTTTCTTT. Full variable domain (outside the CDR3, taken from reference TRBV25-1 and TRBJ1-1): EADIYQTPRYLVIGTGKKITLECSQTMGHDKMYWYQQDPGMELHLIHYSYGVNSTEKGDLSSESTVSRIRTEHFPLTLESARPSHTSQYLCASSYPGNTEAFFGQGTRLTVV.

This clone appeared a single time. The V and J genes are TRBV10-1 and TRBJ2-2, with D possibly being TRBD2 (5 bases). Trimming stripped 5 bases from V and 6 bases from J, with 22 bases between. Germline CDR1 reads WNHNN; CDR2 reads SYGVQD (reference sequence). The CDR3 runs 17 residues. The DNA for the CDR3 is TGCGCCAGCAGTCCCTGGGGTAGCGAGGATGGAGCCGGGGAGCTGTTTTTT. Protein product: CASSPWGSEDGAGELFF.

The CDR3 loop is CASSRVEAGGTDTQYF. CDR3 nucleotide sequence: TGTGCCAGCTCACGGGTAGAAGCAGGGGGGACAGATACGCAGTATTTT. The rearrangement uses TRBV18 and TRBJ2-3; D is perhaps TRBD1 (7 bases). The CDR3 consists of 16 residues. V dropped 4 bases and J dropped 3 bases, with 17 bases sitting between them. Germline V gives CDR1 KGHSH, CDR2 LQKENI.

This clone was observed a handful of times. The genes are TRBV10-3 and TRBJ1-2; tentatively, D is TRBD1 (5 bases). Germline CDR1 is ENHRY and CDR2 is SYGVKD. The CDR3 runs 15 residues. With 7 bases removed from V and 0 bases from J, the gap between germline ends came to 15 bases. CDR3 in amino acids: CAITPRTSPNYGYTF. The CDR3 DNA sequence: TGTGCCATCACCCCTCGGACATCTCCTAACTATGGCTACACCTTC.

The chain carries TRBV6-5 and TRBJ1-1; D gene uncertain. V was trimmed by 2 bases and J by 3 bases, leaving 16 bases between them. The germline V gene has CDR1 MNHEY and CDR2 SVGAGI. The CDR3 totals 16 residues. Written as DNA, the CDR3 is TGTGCCAGCAGTTACGGGATTCATGAGGGATACACTGAAGCTTTCTTT. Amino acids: CASSYGIHEGYTEAFF.

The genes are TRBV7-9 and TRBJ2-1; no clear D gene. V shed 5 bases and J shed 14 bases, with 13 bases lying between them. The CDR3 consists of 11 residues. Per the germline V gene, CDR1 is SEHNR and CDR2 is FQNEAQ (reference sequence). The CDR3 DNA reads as TGTGCCAGCAGCCACGGCACGGGTGAGTTCTTC. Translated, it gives CASSHGTGEFF.

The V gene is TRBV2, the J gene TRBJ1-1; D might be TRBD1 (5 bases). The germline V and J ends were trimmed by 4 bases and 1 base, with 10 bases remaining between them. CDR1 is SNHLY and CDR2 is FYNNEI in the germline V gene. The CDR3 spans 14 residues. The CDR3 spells CASSGRRGNTEAFF. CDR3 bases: TGTGCCAGCAGTGGCCGGAGGGGGAACACTGAAGCTTTCTTT.

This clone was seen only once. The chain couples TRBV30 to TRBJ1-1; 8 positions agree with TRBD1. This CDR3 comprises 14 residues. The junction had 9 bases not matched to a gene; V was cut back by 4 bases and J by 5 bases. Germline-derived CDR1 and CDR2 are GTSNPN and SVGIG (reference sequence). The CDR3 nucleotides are TGTGCCTGGACCCGGGGCAGGGGGCGGACTGAAGCTTTCTTT. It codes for CAWTRGRGRTEAFF.